These T cell receptor beta chains were read from a single sample in a study of cytomegalovirus exposure and HLA in healthy donors. Sequenced by immunoSEQ multiplex PCR; TCRdb stores in-frame clones only, minus some. This repertoire shows about 140,000 clones, approximately 83% found once; its top ten account for more than 4%. Material for sequencing was PBMCs. These receptor sequences come from a man aged 35 to 55 in good health and CMV-seropositive. The CDR3 runs from the conserved cysteine through the conserved F or W. The D gene is left open where the match is weak. The size entry is marked missing in some rows and otherwise reads once, few, many or a size class.

D gene,J gene,clone size,V gene,CDR3 DNA,CDR3 protein
-,TRBJ1-2,few,TRBV10-3,TGTGCCATCAGTGAGGCCAAGCAGGTGACGGGGGGCTACACCTTC,CAISEAKQVTGGYTF
TRBD2,TRBJ2-1,few,TRBV5-1,TGCGCCAGCAGGACTAGCGGGAGTGGGTCCTACAATGAGCAGTTCTTC,CASRTSGSGSYNEQFF
-,TRBJ2-3,-,TRBV7-6,TGTGCCAGCAGCTTAGGGGGGGGCTTAACAGATACGCAGTATTTT,CASSLGGGLTDTQYF
TRBD1,TRBJ2-1,-,TRBV30,TGTGCCTGGACGAACGGACAGGACAATGAGCAGTTCTTC,CAWTNGQDNEQFF
TRBD1,TRBJ1-6,once,TRBV6-6,TGTGCCAGCAGTTCCCAGACAGGGTATGATTCACCCCTCCACTTT,CASSSQTGYDSPLHF
TRBD1,TRBJ2-3,-,TRBV5-1,TGCGCCAGCAGCTTGCAAGACAGGGGGAGGTCCACAGATACGCAGTATTTT,CASSLQDRGRSTDTQYF
TRBD2,TRBJ2-1,-,TRBV5-4,TGTGCCAGCAGTCGGGGACTAGCGGTCTACAATGAGCAGTTCTTC,CASSRGLAVYNEQFF
TRBD1,TRBJ2-7,-,TRBV10-3,TGTGCCATCCGAAGGCAGGGGGCACACGAGCAGTACTTC,CAIRRQGAHEQYF
TRBD1,TRBJ1-1,-,TRBV4-2,TGTGCCAGCAGCCAAGACCCCGGGACAGGAGGGAACACTGAAGCTTTCTTT,CASSQDPGTGGNTEAFF
-,TRBJ2-5,-,TRBV19,TGTGCCAGTAGTATCTCCGGAGAGACCCAGTACTTC,CASSISGETQYF
TRBD2,TRBJ2-1,-,TRBV4-3,TGCGCCAGCAGCCAGGGACTAGCCGACTACAATGAGCAGTTCTTC,CASSQGLADYNEQFF
TRBD1,TRBJ2-4,-,TRBV6-5,TGTGCCAGCAGTGTAGACAGGGGGCTGGACATTCAGTACTTC,CASSVDRGLDIQYF
TRBD2,TRBJ2-1,once,TRBV7-2,TGTGCCAGCAGCGCCCTCGGACTAGCGGCCATAGGTGAGCAGTTCTTC,CASSALGLAAIGEQFF
TRBD1,TRBJ2-2,-,TRBV9,TGTGCCAGCGAAGGGGGCGTCAACACCGGGGAGCTGTTTTTT,CASEGGVNTGELFF
-,TRBJ1-5,-,TRBV19,TGTGCCAGTAGGACAGGCTATCAGCCCCAGCATTTT,CASRTGYQPQHF
-,TRBJ2-7,-,TRBV19,TGTGCCAGTAGTATCGGGCGGGATACCTCCTACGAGCAGTACTTC,CASSIGRDTSYEQYF
TRBD2,TRBJ2-7,-,TRBV5-1,TGCGCCAGCAGCTTGGCCCAGAAAGCGGGATCCTACGAGCAGTACTTC,CASSLAQKAGSYEQYF
-,TRBJ2-7,-,TRBV5-1,TGCGCCAGCAGCTTGGCCGGGGGAAGAGGGTACGAGCAGTACTTC,CASSLAGGRGYEQYF
-,TRBJ2-1,-,TRBV27,TGTGCCAGCAGTACCAAGGGGGTGGGCGAGCAGTTCTTC,CASSTKGVGEQFF
TRBD2,TRBJ2-3,-,TRBV30,TGTGCCTGGAGTGTCCCTCGGACTAGCGGGAGTATGGCAGATACGCAGTATTTT,CAWSVPRTSGSMADTQYF
-,TRBJ1-1,-,TRBV6-5,TGTGCCAGCAGTTACTCGGGCAGGGACACTGAAGCTTTCTTT,CASSYSGRDTEAFF
TRBD1,TRBJ1-2,many,TRBV5-6,TGTGCCAGCAGCTTGGGGGACAGGGTACATGCTGGCTACACCTTC,CASSLGDRVHAGYTF
-,TRBJ1-1,-,TRBV30,TGTGCCTGGAACTGGGGGGGCACTGAAGCTTTCTTT,CAWNWGGTEAFF
-,TRBJ2-3,-,TRBV7-3,TGTGCCAGCAGCTTTTACCTAACAGATACGCAGTATTTT,CASSFYLTDTQYF
-,TRBJ1-5,-,TRBV5-6,TGTGCCAGCAGCTTGTGGGGCAGGAGACAGCCCCAGCATTTT,CASSLWGRRQPQHF
-,TRBJ2-5,-,TRBV7-9,TGTGCCAGCAGCTTATGGGCTAGTCGCGGGGAGACCCAGTACTTC,CASSLWASRGETQYF
-,TRBJ2-5,-,TRBV6-1,TGTGCCAGCAGTGATCGGGGTTGGGGTATGGAGACCCAGTACTTC,CASSDRGWGMETQYF
-,TRBJ1-4,-,TRBV7-2,TGTGCCAGCAGCTCACAAAGAACTAATGAAAAACTGTTTTTT,CASSSQRTNEKLFF
-,TRBJ2-3,few,TRBV14,TGTGCCAGCAGCCAAGCTATAGCCTACACAGATACGCAGTATTTT,CASSQAIAYTDTQYF
TRBD1,TRBJ1-2,-,TRBV30,TGTGCCTGGGCACGGGACAGTAACTATGGCTACACCTTC,CAWARDSNYGYTF
TRBD1,TRBJ2-6,-,TRBV14,TGTGCCAGCAGCCAATGGTCGGGACAGGGAGGCTCTGGGGCCAACGTCCTGACTTTC,CASSQWSGQGGSGANVLTF
-,TRBJ2-3,-,TRBV6-4,TGTGCCAGCAGTGTTGGGGCGCGGGATACGCAGTATTTT,CASSVGARDTQYF
-,TRBJ2-2,-,TRBV6-6,TGTGCCAGCCAGGGTGGAGTGAACACCGGGGAGCTGTTTTTT,CASQGGVNTGELFF
TRBD2,TRBJ2-2,-,TRBV9,TGTGCCAGCAGCGCCTCACTAGCGGGGGCGGTGAGTACCGGGGAGCTGTTTTTT,CASSASLAGAVSTGELFF
TRBD2,TRBJ2-2,-,TRBV15,TGTGCCACCAGTCCTGGCGGGGGGGCCGGAACCGGGGAGCTGTTTTTT,CATSPGGGAGTGELFF
-,TRBJ2-1,-,TRBV27,TGTGCCAGCAGTTTACCGGGGTTCCATGAGCAGTTCTTC,CASSLPGFHEQFF
-,TRBJ1-2,-,TRBV4-2,TGTGCCAGCAGCCAAGATCGGCACTCCAGGAATGGCTACACCTTC,CASSQDRHSRNGYTF
-,TRBJ1-3,-,TRBV19,TGTGCCAGTAGTATTCGACCGGGACTAATACGGAACACCATATATTTT,CASSIRPGLIRNTIYF
-,TRBJ1-1,few,TRBV6-5,TGTGCCAGCAGTTACGCCGGGAACACTGAAGCTTTCTTT,CASSYAGNTEAFF
-,TRBJ2-7,-,TRBV7-9,TGTGCCAGCAGCTTGCTTCTCAGTGCCGAGCAGTACTTC,CASSLLLSAEQYF
-,TRBJ1-5,few,TRBV5-1,TGCGCCAGCAGCTTATACGGTGATCAGCCCCAGCATTTT,CASSLYGDQPQHF
TRBD2,TRBJ2-3,-,TRBV4-3,TGCGCCAGCAGCCAAGAACGGAGGCGGGGGGCGAGCACAGATACGCAGTATTTT,CASSQERRRGASTDTQYF
TRBD2,TRBJ2-4,-,TRBV30,TGTGCCGGCGGACTAGCGGGAGGGAGCAAAAACATTCAGTACTTC,CAGGLAGGSKNIQYF
TRBD1,TRBJ2-3,few,TRBV4-2,TGTGCCAGCAGCCAGAGGACAGGGCGAGATACGCAGTATTTT,CASSQRTGRDTQYF
TRBD2,TRBJ2-7,-,TRBV6-6,TGTGCCAGCACCGTCGACGCGGGAGGGCCCCACGAGCAGTACTTC,CASTVDAGGPHEQYF
TRBD1,TRBJ2-2,-,TRBV9,TGTGCCAGCAGCTATCGGACAGGGACGAGCACCGGGGAGCTGTTTTTT,CASSYRTGTSTGELFF
-,TRBJ1-1,-,TRBV2,TGTGCCAGGAGGGGGGGGGACACTGAAGCTTTCTTT,CARRGGDTEAFF
-,TRBJ2-1,-,TRBV9,TGTGCCAGCAGCGAGGACAGTCCCTACAATGAGCAGTTCTTC,CASSEDSPYNEQFF
TRBD1,TRBJ2-7,-,TRBV4-3,TGCGCCAGCAGCCTACTGGACAGGGAAGACGAGCAGTACTTC,CASSLLDREDEQYF
-,TRBJ2-3,few,TRBV21-1,TGTGCCAGCAGCAAGCCCCCCGGGACTAGCGGGATAGTAGATACGCAGTATTTT,CASSKPPGTSGIVDTQYF
-,TRBJ2-2,few,TRBV27,TGTGCCAGCAGTTTAATTGCGGCAGTAAACACCGGGGAGCTGTTTTTT,CASSLIAAVNTGELFF
TRBD1,TRBJ2-1,-,TRBV5-1,TGCGCCAGCAGCTTGGAACAGGGGGCCAATGAGCAGTTCTTC,CASSLEQGANEQFF
-,TRBJ1-6,-,TRBV5-1,TGCGCCAGCAGCAAAGATCTAGGGGAAAATAATTCACCCCTCCACTTT,CASSKDLGENNSPLHF
-,TRBJ2-1,-,TRBV15,TGTGCCACCAGCAGAGTGGCATTATACAATGAGCAGTTCTTC,CATSRVALYNEQFF
-,TRBJ1-1,-,TRBV19,TGTGCCAGTAAAAAAACAAAGGGGTACACTGAAGCTTTCTTT,CASKKTKGYTEAFF
-,TRBJ2-7,-,TRBV6-1,TGTGCCAGCATCCCGCTGGAGAAAACCTACGAGCAGTACTTC,CASIPLEKTYEQYF
-,TRBJ2-2,-,TRBV5-3,TGTGCCAGAAGCTGTACAGGAACCGGGGAGCTGTTTTTT,CARSCTGTGELFF
-,TRBJ1-1,-,TRBV6-5,TGTGCCAGCAGTTACGGTGGGTCGGGGGAAGCTTTCTTT,CASSYGGSGEAFF
TRBD1,TRBJ1-1,-,TRBV30,TGTGCCTGGAGTAGAGGCGGCAGGGGGCGGAAAAAAGCTTTCTTT,CAWSRGGRGRKKAFF
-,TRBJ1-4,-,TRBV5-1,TGCGCCAGCAGCCTGGAAGGGAGGGGTAAAGAAGAAAAACTGTTTTTT,CASSLEGRGKEEKLFF